The clone carrying this T cell receptor (beta chain) was detected many times. Its antigen is undetermined. PBMCs were obtained from 10 ml fresh peripheral blood. These data originate in a study of T cells in Graves' hyperthyroidism and ophthalmopathy. Regarding the study as a whole: Blood also held most thyroid clonotypes expanded beyond 0.001.

The source material, RNA transcripts, was used to amplify TCR beta CDR3 regions. Primed by the HTBI set, a first-round RT-PCR was run on the TCR CDR3. Each CDR3 protein gets one entry after TCRdb re-called the multiplex PCR reads with MiXCR. Here the sample spans approximately 520,000 distinct CDR3 sequences, less than 25% being singletons. The CDR3 length is 16 residues. Germline trimming cut 3 bases from V and 2 bases from J; bases unmatched to any gene: 6. CDR1 is MDHEN, CDR2 SYDVKM, per germline. This clonotype was obtained from a woman in her twenties or thirties with Graves' ophthalmopathy. This rearrangement joins TRBV28 to TRBJ2-7; 11 nucleotides agree with TRBD1. The sample was blood. The CDR3 reads CASSFGDRGKAYEQYF. In DNA form, the CDR3 reads TGTGCCAGCAGTTTCGGGGACAGGGGGAAGGCCTACGAGCAGTACTTC.